Below, 5 T cell receptor beta chains from the same sample are listed, as sequenced in a study of T cell responses to AZD1222 COVID-19 vaccine. Sequenced by immunoSEQ multiplex PCR; TCRdb stores in-frame clones only, minus some. Counted here are about 130,000 clones, roughly 90% occurring once; the ten biggest clones make up 2.5% to 4%. The starting material was peripheral blood, obtained 28 days after the second AZD1222 dose. Source of these receptors: an adult who received the AZD1222 COVID-19 vaccine.

The chain is built from TRBV20-1 and TRBJ2-3; D gene ambiguous. This CDR3 has 14 amino acids. The V gene lost 4 bases and the J gene lost 2 bases, with 13 bases spanning the gap. In germline, CDR1 is DFQATT, CDR2 SNEGSKA (reference sequence). CDR3 sequence reads: CSATDVGLTDTQYF. Written as DNA, the CDR3 is TGCAGTGCTACTGACGTGGGCCTCACAGATACGCAGTATTTT.

CDR3 nucleotide sequence: TGCGCCAGCAGTGAAGGGGGCAGTGAAGCTTTCTTT. Protein: CASSEGGSEAFF. The chain employs TRBV10-1 and TRBJ1-1; the match to TRBD1 covers 7 bases. The length of the CDR3 is 12 residues. Germline values: CDR1 WNHNN, CDR2 SYGVQD (reference sequence). The trim removed 3 bases at V and 7 bases at J, leaving 2 bases unmatched.

The CDR3 coding sequence is TGTGCCAGCAGTGAACCGACACCGGGTCGATACACCATATATTTT. This encodes CASSEPTPGRYTIYF. The chain combines TRBV3-1 (or the pseudogene TRBV3-2) with TRBJ1-3; D remains unclear. Looked up from germline, CDR1 is LGHDT and CDR2 is YNNKEL (reference sequence). The V end lost 6 bases, the J end lost 8 bases, and 20 bases lay between the germline ends. The CDR3 length is 15 residues.

Written as DNA, the CDR3 is TGCAGCGCCAGGACGATGAACACTGAAGCTTTCTTT. Translated: CSARTMNTEAFF. The genes are TRBV29-1 and TRBJ1-1; D is unclear. The CDR3 loop spans 12 amino acids. Germline CDR1 reads SQVTM; CDR2 reads ANQGSEA. The V end was cut by 7 bases, the J end by 0 bases, with 9 bases between.

V is TRBV9 and J is TRBJ2-7, with a possible D match to TRBD2 (6 bases). The germline CDR1 and CDR2 sequences are SGDLS and YYNGEE. Trimming cost V 2 bases and J 4 bases, with 16 bases left between them. The CDR3 has 15 amino acids. CDR3 region: CASSVFDGSMYEQYF. In DNA, the CDR3 is TGTGCCAGCAGCGTCTTCGACGGGAGCATGTACGAGCAGTACTTC.